Listed below are T cell receptor beta chains from one sample, sequenced in a study of sequential checkpoint blockade in melanoma. Using immunoSEQ multiplex PCR, the repertoire was profiled, and TCRdb retains in-frame clones only, with some absent. The profile shows about 17,000 clones, around 68% of them singletons. The source material was CD8+ T cells sorted from blood (inferred from file names), sampled from a patient given nivolumab and ipilimumab in sequence. These receptors were taken from a human donor with melanoma. Each CDR3 is given with its conserved first and last residue. A D gene is named only where the DNA matches it firmly. Clone size is stated in some rows and not others, as once, few, many or a class when expanded.

clone_size: few; v_call: TRBV30; d_call: NA; j_call: TRBJ1-1; cdr3_length: 14; cdr3_aa: CAWERGGMNTEAFF; cdr3_nt: TGTGCCTGGGAAAGGGGGGGAATGAACACTGAAGCTTTCTTT
clone_size: NA; v_call: TRBV9; d_call: NA; j_call: TRBJ2-3; cdr3_length: 17; cdr3_aa: CASSARPGLTSTDTQYF; cdr3_nt: TGTGCCAGCAGCGCGAGGCCGGGACTGACATCCACAGATACGCAGTATTTT
clone_size: few; v_call: TRBV7-8; d_call: TRBD2; j_call: TRBJ2-1; cdr3_length: 15; cdr3_aa: CASSLLAGDGNEQFF; cdr3_nt: TGTGCCAGCAGTCTACTAGCGGGAGACGGCAATGAGCAGTTCTTC
clone_size: once; v_call: TRBV4-3; d_call: NA; j_call: TRBJ2-4; cdr3_length: 17; cdr3_aa: CASSQDMAGYAKNIQYF; cdr3_nt: TGCGCCAGCAGCCAAGATATGGCAGGGTATGCCAAAAACATTCAGTACTTC
clone_size: NA; v_call: TRBV2; d_call: NA; j_call: TRBJ1-4; cdr3_length: 14; cdr3_aa: CASLAAASYEKLFF; cdr3_nt: TGTGCCAGCTTGGCGGCTGCTTCCTATGAAAAACTGTTTTTT
clone_size: few; v_call: TRBV11-3; d_call: NA; j_call: TRBJ1-1; cdr3_length: 13; cdr3_aa: CASSLYLNTEAFF; cdr3_nt: TGTGCCAGCAGCTTATATTTGAACACTGAAGCTTTCTTT
clone_size: NA; v_call: TRBV30; d_call: TRBD1; j_call: TRBJ2-7; cdr3_length: 13; cdr3_aa: CAWSGDRSHEQYF; cdr3_nt: TGTGCCTGGAGCGGGGACAGGTCCCACGAGCAGTACTTC
clone_size: NA; v_call: TRBV5-8; d_call: TRBD1; j_call: TRBJ1-4; cdr3_length: 14; cdr3_aa: CASSLGTGDEKLFF; cdr3_nt: TGTGCCAGCAGCTTGGGGACAGGGGATGAAAAACTGTTTTTT
clone_size: medium-sized; v_call: TRBV13; d_call: TRBD2; j_call: TRBJ2-7; cdr3_length: 16; cdr3_aa: CASSLGLAGTSYEQYF; cdr3_nt: TGTGCCAGCAGCTTAGGACTAGCGGGGACCTCCTACGAGCAGTACTTC
clone_size: NA; v_call: TRBV6-5; d_call: NA; j_call: TRBJ2-2; cdr3_length: 14; cdr3_aa: CASSDTGNTGELFF; cdr3_nt: TGTGCCAGCAGTGACACAGGGAACACCGGGGAGCTGTTTTTT
clone_size: few; v_call: TRBV5-8; d_call: NA; j_call: TRBJ1-2; cdr3_length: 16; cdr3_aa: CASSQETGILRDGYTF; cdr3_nt: TGTGCCAGCAGCCAAGAAACCGGAATTCTCAGGGATGGCTACACCTTC
clone_size: once; v_call: TRBV11-1; d_call: NA; j_call: TRBJ2-1; cdr3_length: 16; cdr3_aa: CASSLVSGGSYNEQFF; cdr3_nt: TGTGCCAGCAGCTTAGTCTCAGGAGGGTCCTACAATGAGCAGTTCTTC
clone_size: once; v_call: TRBV18; d_call: NA; j_call: TRBJ2-3; cdr3_length: 16; cdr3_aa: CASFLTGRALTDTQYF; cdr3_nt: TGTGCCAGCTTTTTAACAGGGAGAGCTTTGACAGATACGCAGTATTTT
clone_size: NA; v_call: TRBV30; d_call: TRBD1; j_call: TRBJ1-4; cdr3_length: 17; cdr3_aa: CAWEGDRGYATNEKLFF; cdr3_nt: TGTGCCTGGGAGGGGGACAGGGGATATGCAACTAATGAAAAACTGTTTTTT
clone_size: NA; v_call: TRBV5-8; d_call: TRBD2; j_call: TRBJ2-1; cdr3_length: 17; cdr3_aa: CASSQDRLAGVYNEQFF; cdr3_nt: TGTGCCAGCAGCCAAGATCGGCTAGCGGGAGTTTACAATGAGCAGTTCTTC
clone_size: NA; v_call: TRBV5-1; d_call: NA; j_call: TRBJ2-7; cdr3_length: 13; cdr3_aa: CASSLTPSYEQYF; cdr3_nt: TGCGCCAGCAGCTTGACTCCCTCCTACGAGCAGTACTTC
clone_size: NA; v_call: TRBV6-4; d_call: TRBD1; j_call: TRBJ2-3; cdr3_length: 15; cdr3_aa: CASSDSTGATDTQYF; cdr3_nt: TGTGCCAGCAGTGACTCGACAGGGGCCACAGATACGCAGTATTTT
clone_size: few; v_call: TRBV5-1; d_call: NA; j_call: TRBJ2-7; cdr3_length: 15; cdr3_aa: CASSPESAGSYEQYF; cdr3_nt: TGCGCCAGCAGCCCGGAGTCGGCAGGGTCCTACGAGCAGTACTTC
clone_size: NA; v_call: TRBV27; d_call: TRBD1; j_call: TRBJ2-7; cdr3_length: 14; cdr3_aa: CASRRTGGPYEQYF; cdr3_nt: TGTGCCAGCAGGAGGACAGGGGGCCCCTACGAGCAGTACTTC
clone_size: NA; v_call: TRBV19; d_call: TRBD1; j_call: TRBJ1-1; cdr3_length: 14; cdr3_aa: CASRRDRGNTEAFF; cdr3_nt: TGTGCCAGCCGAAGGGACAGGGGGAACACTGAAGCTTTCTTT
clone_size: few; v_call: TRBV28; d_call: TRBD1; j_call: TRBJ2-5; cdr3_length: 15; cdr3_aa: CASSLGAGTEETQYF; cdr3_nt: TGTGCCAGCAGTTTGGGAGCCGGGACAGAAGAGACCCAGTACTTC
clone_size: NA; v_call: TRBV19; d_call: NA; j_call: TRBJ2-1; cdr3_length: 12; cdr3_aa: CASRGALHEQFF; cdr3_nt: TGTGCCAGTAGGGGGGCTCTGCATGAGCAGTTCTTC
clone_size: NA; v_call: TRBV19; d_call: NA; j_call: TRBJ2-1; cdr3_length: 13; cdr3_aa: CASSNSGLHEQFF; cdr3_nt: TGTGCCAGTAGTAACTCGGGACTCCATGAGCAGTTCTTC
clone_size: NA; v_call: TRBV4-3; d_call: TRBD2; j_call: TRBJ2-1; cdr3_length: 20; cdr3_aa: CASSQGVSGRDVGSYNEQFF; cdr3_nt: TGCGCCAGCAGCCAAGGGGTTAGCGGGAGGGACGTGGGCTCCTACAATGAGCAGTTCTTC
clone_size: few; v_call: TRBV7-9; d_call: NA; j_call: TRBJ2-7; cdr3_length: 13; cdr3_aa: CASGGQSSYEQYF; cdr3_nt: TGTGCCAGCGGCGGACAGTCGTCCTACGAGCAGTACTTC
clone_size: NA; v_call: TRBV7-8; d_call: TRBD1; j_call: TRBJ1-5; cdr3_length: 15; cdr3_aa: CASSWGQGRNQPQHF; cdr3_nt: TGTGCCAGCAGCTGGGGACAGGGCCGCAATCAGCCCCAGCATTTT
clone_size: NA; v_call: TRBV4-1; d_call: TRBD2; j_call: TRBJ2-7; cdr3_length: 16; cdr3_aa: CASSQGSSGPTYEQYF; cdr3_nt: TGCGCCAGCAGCCAAGGTTCTAGCGGGCCTACCTACGAGCAGTACTTC
clone_size: NA; v_call: TRBV6-6; d_call: TRBD1; j_call: TRBJ1-1; cdr3_length: 16; cdr3_aa: CASSYLGFDRVSEAFF; cdr3_nt: TGTGCCAGCAGTTACTTAGGGTTTGACAGGGTATCTGAAGCTTTCTTT